This note documents a single TCR beta chain sequence. This entry comes from a study of T-cell reconstitution after alpha-beta-depleted transplantation in children. Preparation of the TCRbeta library used unique molecular identifiers. TCRdb re-derived calls from the PCR reads in MiXCR, one entry per CDR3 protein. This sample carries 450,000 to 600,000 distinct CDR3 sequences, about 31% of them seen once, and the ten largest clones take about 2.3%. Germline lookup yields CDR1 SGHRS and CDR2 YFSETQ. The CDR3 is 17 amino acids. V was clipped by 4 bases and J by 6 bases; unmatched bases: 16. This chain uses TRBV5-1 with TRBJ2-1; 7 nucleotides line up with TRBD1. The sequence was collected from a human donor who donated a stem cell graft to a child with aplastic anemia. The material was PBMCs from the stem cell graft donor, obtained from the stem cell graft. The CDR3 loop is CASSRMTGHGRANEQFF. CDR3 DNA: TGCGCCAGCAGCAGGATGACAGGGCATGGCCGGGCCAATGAGCAGTTCTTC.